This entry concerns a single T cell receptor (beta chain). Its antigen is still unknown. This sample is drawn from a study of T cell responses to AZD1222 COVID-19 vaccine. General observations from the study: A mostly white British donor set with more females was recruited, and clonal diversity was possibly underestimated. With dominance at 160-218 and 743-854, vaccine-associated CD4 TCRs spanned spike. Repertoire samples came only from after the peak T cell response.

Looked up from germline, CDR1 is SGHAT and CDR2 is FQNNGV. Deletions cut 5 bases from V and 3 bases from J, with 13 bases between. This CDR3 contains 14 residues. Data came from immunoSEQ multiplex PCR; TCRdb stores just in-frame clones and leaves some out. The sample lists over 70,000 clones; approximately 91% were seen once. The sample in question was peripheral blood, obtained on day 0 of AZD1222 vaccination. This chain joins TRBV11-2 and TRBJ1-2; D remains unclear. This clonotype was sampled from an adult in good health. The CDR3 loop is CASSPREGHYGYTF. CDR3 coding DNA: TGTGCCAGCAGCCCCCGCGAGGGCCACTATGGCTACACCTTC.